Listed below are T cell receptor beta chains from one sample, sequenced in a study of blood T cell repertoires in COVID-19. The protocol was immunoSEQ multiplex PCR, while the TCRdb copy is restricted to in-frame clones and leaves out a portion. The profile shows about 13,000 clones, roughly 89% of them singletons. The sample was peripheral blood. The origin of the receptors is a human donor with active COVID-19. The donor label of this sample is uncertain. CDR3s include the opening cysteine and the closing phenylalanine or tryptophan. The order of the fields is clone size, J gene, D gene, V gene, CDR3 DNA, CDR3 protein. D genes are given only for firm matches. Size tells how often a clone was seen (once, few, many) or the class of an expanded clone, and some rows leave it out.

. | TRBJ2-3 | . | TRBV7-9 | TGTGCCAGCAGCTCTACCGCGGATACGCAGTATTTT | CASSSTADTQYF
. | TRBJ1-1 | . | TRBV28 | TGTGCCAGCAGTTTAGGCGGGGTTCTGAACACTGAAGCTTTCTTT | CASSLGGVLNTEAFF
. | TRBJ2-1 | TRBD1 | TRBV12-3/TRBV12-4 | TGTGCCAGCAGTTTGGGACAGGCTAATGAGCAGTTCTTC | CASSLGQANEQFF
once | TRBJ2-3 | . | TRBV18 | TGTGCCAGCTCACCTCCCTCTAGTGGGTATACGCAGTATTTT | CASSPPSSGYTQYF
once | TRBJ1-2 | . | TRBV18 | TGTGCCAGCTCACCAAGAGCGGAACCCGCCTATGGCTACACCTTC | CASSPRAEPAYGYTF
few | TRBJ1-5 | . | TRBV5-1 | TGCGCCAGCAGCCCGACCAACAGGGATAATCAGCCCCAGCATTTT | CASSPTNRDNQPQHF
. | TRBJ1-1 | . | TRBV5-1 | TGCGCCAGCAGCTTGGAGGGCAGGGTAAACACTGAAGCTTTCTTT | CASSLEGRVNTEAFF
. | TRBJ1-4 | . | TRBV5-1 | TGCGCCAGCAGCTCGGGGAGCAGCGCAACTAATGAAAAACTGTTTTTT | CASSSGSSATNEKLFF
. | TRBJ1-1 | . | TRBV7-2 | TGTGCCAGCAGTGCAGGGGTGGGCACTGAAGCTTTCTTT | CASSAGVGTEAFF
. | TRBJ2-1 | . | TRBV5-1 | TGCGCCAGCAGCGTTAGTGACAGGCAAAATGAGCAGTTCTTC | CASSVSDRQNEQFF
few | TRBJ2-1 | . | TRBV5-1 | TGCGCCAGCAGCCCAACCTTGGCAGAACGGTTCTTC | CASSPTLAERFF
few | TRBJ2-3 | . | TRBV6-5 | TGTGCCAGCAGACCCGACAGGCGCACAGATACGCAGTATTTT | CASRPDRRTDTQYF
. | TRBJ1-1 | TRBD1 | TRBV6-2/TRBV6-3 | TGTGCCAGCAGTAACACAGGGGTCGAAGCTTTCTTT | CASSNTGVEAFF
once | TRBJ2-5 | TRBD2 | TRBV5-1 | TGCGCCAGCAGCAAAGCTAGCGGGGGGGCCCGGGAGACCCAGTACTTC | CASSKASGGARETQYF